This T cell receptor (beta chain) was captured by sequencing in a study of blood T cell repertoires in COVID-19. Study in general: Acute-phase and convalescent COVID-19 samples originated in the United States, Italy and Spain. Sources were T cells, B-cell-depleted T cells, or PBMCs; the material itself was cDNA or gDNA.

Repertoires were generated with immunoSEQ multiplex PCR, while TCRdb's copy carries only in-frame clones and drops some. Among 59,000 or so clones listed, 82% were seen once. V was clipped by 5 bases and J by 5 bases; unmatched bases: 1. Germline values: CDR1 LGHDT, CDR2 YNNKEL (reference sequence). This CDR3 spans 14 amino acids. This sequence joins TRBV3-1 (or the pseudogene TRBV3-2) and TRBJ2-1; 12 bases are a match to TRBD2. This sequence originates from a human donor in a cohort sampled during active COVID-19. Source material: peripheral blood. In DNA, the CDR3 is TGTGCCAGCAGCTGGACTAGCGGGGACAATGAGCAGTTCTTC. It specifies CASSWTSGDNEQFF.